This T cell receptor beta chain was recovered during a study of STAT5B mutations in CD4+ large granular lymphocyte leukemia. Study results and caveats: 8/27 top patient clones versus 2/35 control clones were TRBV06-family. Patient CD4-sorted repertoires stayed more clonal than healthy ones after leukemic-clone removal. Roughly 27% of private leukemic clonotypes occurred rarely in other patients' non-leukemic repertoires.

TCRdb's table, derived via immunoSEQ multiplex PCR, lists solely in-frame clones and lacks some. The sample holds 20,000 to 25,000 clones, over 70% seen once. With respect to this clone: Antigen: not known.

This CDR3 has 11 residues. Germline loops: CDR1 MNHNS, CDR2 SASEGT. The sequenced material came from CD4+ T cells from blood buffy coats. This chain links TRBV6-1 with TRBJ2-5; D might be TRBD1 (6 bases). This clonotype was sampled from a human donor in good health. CDR3 residues: CVTGFSETQYF. Here the CDR3 DNA reads TGTGTTACAGGGTTCTCGGAGACCCAGTACTTC.